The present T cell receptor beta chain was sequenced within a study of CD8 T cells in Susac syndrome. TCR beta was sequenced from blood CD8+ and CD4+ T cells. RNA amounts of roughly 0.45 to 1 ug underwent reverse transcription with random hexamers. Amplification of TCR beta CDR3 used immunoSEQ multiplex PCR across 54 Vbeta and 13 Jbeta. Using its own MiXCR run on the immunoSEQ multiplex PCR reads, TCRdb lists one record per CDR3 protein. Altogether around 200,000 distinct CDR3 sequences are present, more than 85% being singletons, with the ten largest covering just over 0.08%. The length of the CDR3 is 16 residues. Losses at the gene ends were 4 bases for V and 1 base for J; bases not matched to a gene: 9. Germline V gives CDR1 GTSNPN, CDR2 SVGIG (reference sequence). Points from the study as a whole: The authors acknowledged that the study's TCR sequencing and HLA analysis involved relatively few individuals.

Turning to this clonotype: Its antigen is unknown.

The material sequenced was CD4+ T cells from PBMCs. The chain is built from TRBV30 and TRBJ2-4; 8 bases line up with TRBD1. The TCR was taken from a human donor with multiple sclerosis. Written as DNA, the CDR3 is TGTGCCTGGACTCAGGGGGCGAGTACGGCCAAAAACATTCAGTACTTC. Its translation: CAWTQGASTAKNIQYF.